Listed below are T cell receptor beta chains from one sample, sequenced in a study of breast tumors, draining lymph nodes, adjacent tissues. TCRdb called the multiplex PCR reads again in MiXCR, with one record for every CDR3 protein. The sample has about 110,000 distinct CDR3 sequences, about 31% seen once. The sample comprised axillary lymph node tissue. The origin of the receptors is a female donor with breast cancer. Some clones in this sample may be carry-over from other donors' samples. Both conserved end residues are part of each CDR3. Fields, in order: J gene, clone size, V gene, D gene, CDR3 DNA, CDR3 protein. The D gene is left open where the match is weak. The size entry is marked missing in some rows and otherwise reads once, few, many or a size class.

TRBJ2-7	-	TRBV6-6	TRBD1	TGTGCCAGCAGACAGAAGGGAGCGACAGGGGTCAACGAGCAGTACTTC	CASRQKGATGVNEQYF
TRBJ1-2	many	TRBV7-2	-	TGTGCCAGCAGCCCTCAAACAGGATCGCGAAATGGCTACACCTTC	CASSPQTGSRNGYTF
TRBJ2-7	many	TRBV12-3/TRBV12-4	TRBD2	TGTGCCAGCAGTTTTGGGGACGCTAGCGGCTATGGGCAGTACTTC	CASSFGDASGYGQYF
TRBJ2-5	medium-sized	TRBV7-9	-	TGTGCCAGCAGCTTAGGCACGGGGACCCTACGAGAGACCCAGTACTTC	CASSLGTGTLRETQYF
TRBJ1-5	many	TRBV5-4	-	TGTGCCAGCAGCTTGGAGCCCGGGGACAATCAGCCCCAGCATTTT	CASSLEPGDNQPQHF
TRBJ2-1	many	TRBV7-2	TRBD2	TGTGCCAGCAGCTCCTCTAGGTGGGTTGCGGGAGGGGGTGTCAATGAGCAGTTCTTC	CASSSSRWVAGGGVNEQFF
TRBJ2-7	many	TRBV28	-	TGTGCCAGCAGTTTAGGGGGTAACGAGCAGTACTTC	CASSLGGNEQYF
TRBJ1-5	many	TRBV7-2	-	TGTGCCAGCAGCTTAGGGACGGCTTTAGGCAATCAGCCCCAGCATTTT	CASSLGTALGNQPQHF
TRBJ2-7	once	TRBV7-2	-	TGTGCCAGCAGCTTGTGGTCGAGCTCCTACGAGCAGTACTTC	CASSLWSSSYEQYF
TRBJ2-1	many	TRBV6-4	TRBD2	TGTGCCAGCAGTGAGAGTGGGAGGGCCTTTGTAGATGAGCAGTTCTTC	CASSESGRAFVDEQFF
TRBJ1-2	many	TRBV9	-	TGTGCCAGCAGCAATACAGGTGGCTACACCTTC	CASSNTGGYTF
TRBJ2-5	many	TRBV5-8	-	TGTGCCAGCAGCGATGGGCCCCGGATCCAAGAGACCCAGTACTTC	CASSDGPRIQETQYF
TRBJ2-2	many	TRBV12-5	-	TGTGCTAGTGGGAGGACCGGGGAGCTGTTTTTT	CASGRTGELFF
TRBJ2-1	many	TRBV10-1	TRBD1	TGCGCCAGCAGTGAATGGGACAGGGGTTCCTACAATGAGCAGTTCTTC	CASSEWDRGSYNEQFF
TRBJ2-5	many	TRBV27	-	TGTGCCAGCAGCTACGGGACAAACCAAGAGACCCAGTACTTC	CASSYGTNQETQYF
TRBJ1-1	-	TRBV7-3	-	TGTACCAGCGGTAGGGGACCGTCGAACACTGAAGCTTTCTTT	CTSGRGPSNTEAFF
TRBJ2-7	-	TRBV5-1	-	TGCGCCAGCAGCTTATTATCCGCCCGGGGCGCCACCTACGAGCAGTACTTC	CASSLLSARGATYEQYF
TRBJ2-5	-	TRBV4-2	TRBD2	TGTGCCAGCAGCCAAGATGTTGGCGGGAGGAAGACCCAGTACTTC	CASSQDVGGRKTQYF
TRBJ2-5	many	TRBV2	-	TGTGCCAGCAAGGGACTGCCCCAAGAGACCCAGTACTTC	CASKGLPQETQYF
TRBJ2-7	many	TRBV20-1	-	TGCAGTGCTAGTTTGGCGGGTCGGTACGAGCAGTACTTC	CSASLAGRYEQYF
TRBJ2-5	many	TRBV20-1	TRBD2	TGCAGTGCTAGAGACTTAGGGCTAGCGGGGTCGTACCAAGAGACCCAGTACTTC	CSARDLGLAGSYQETQYF
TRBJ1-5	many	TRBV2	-	TGTGCCAGCAGTTTTCGACAGTTCAATCAGCCCCAGCATTTT	CASSFRQFNQPQHF
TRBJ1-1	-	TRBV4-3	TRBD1	TGCACCAGCAGCCAAGATATGACAGGGGACACTGAAGCTTTCTTT	CTSSQDMTGDTEAFF
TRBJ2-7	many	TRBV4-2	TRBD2	TGTGCCAGCAGCCAAGATACGCGGGAGGGCCGTGAGCAGTACTTC	CASSQDTREGREQYF
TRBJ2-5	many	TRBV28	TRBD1	TGTGCCAGCAGTTCCTCACAGGGGAAAGAGACCCAGTACTTC	CASSSSQGKETQYF
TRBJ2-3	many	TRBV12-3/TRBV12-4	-	TGTGCCAGCACCCCTCACCCCTCCTGGGTGTTGAGCACAGATACGCAGTATTTT	CASTPHPSWVLSTDTQYF
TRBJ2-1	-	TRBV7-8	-	TGTGCCAGCAGCTTAGCGCCCTGGGGAGGAGCAGCGTCTGAGCAGTGCTTC	CASSLAPWGGAASEQCF
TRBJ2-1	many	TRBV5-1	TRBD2	TGCGCCAGCACCAGGACTAGCGGGGGGGCCGCTAATGAGCAGTTCTTC	CASTRTSGGAANEQFF
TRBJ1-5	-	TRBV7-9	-	TGTGCCAGCAGTTTTGGGGGGCTCGGGCCCCAGCATTTT	CASSFGGLGPQHF
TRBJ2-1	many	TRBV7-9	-	TGTGCCAGCAGCTCATATCACGACCGAGGATTTCGGAATGAGCAGTTCTTC	CASSSYHDRGFRNEQFF
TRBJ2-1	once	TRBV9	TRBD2	TGTGCCAGCAGCGTAGGGCTAGCGGGAAATGAGCAGCCCTTC	CASSVGLAGNEQPF
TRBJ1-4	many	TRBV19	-	TGTGCCAGTAGTCCTCCCCGGACCAGCCCTGATAATGAAAAACTGTTTTTT	CASSPPRTSPDNEKLFF
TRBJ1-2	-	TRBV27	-	TGTGCCTCTAGGAGGCAATCGGGGGACTATGGCTACACCTTC	CASRRQSGDYGYTF
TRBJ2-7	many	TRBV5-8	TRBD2	TGTGCCAGCAGCTTACTATCGGGAGGGGTCTACGAGCAGTACTTC	CASSLLSGGVYEQYF
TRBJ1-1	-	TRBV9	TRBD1	TGTGCCAGCAGCGTAGAACCCAGGGGGCACACTGAAGCTTTCTTT	CASSVEPRGHTEAFF
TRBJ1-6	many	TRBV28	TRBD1	TGTGCCAGCAGTCCCACCCAGGGGGCCTATAATTCACCCCTCCACTTT	CASSPTQGAYNSPLHF
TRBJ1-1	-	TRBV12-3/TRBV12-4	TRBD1	TGTGCCAGCAGTGTAATTGGGGGACAGCTGAACACTGAAGCTTTCTTT	CASSVIGGQLNTEAFF
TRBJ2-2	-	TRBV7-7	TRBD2	TGTGCTAGCAGTTACAGGGTGCATAGCGGGGGGCTGTTTTTT	CASSYRVHSGGLFF
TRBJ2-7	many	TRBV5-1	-	TGCGCCAGCAGCTTGGGCGAATACGAGCAGTACTTC	CASSLGEYEQYF
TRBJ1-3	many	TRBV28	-	TGTGCCAGCAGCCGACCTAGCTCTGGAAACACCATATATTTT	CASSRPSSGNTIYF
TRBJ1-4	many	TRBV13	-	TGTGCCAGCAGCTTACTACTAGCTAATGAAAAACTGTTTTTT	CASSLLLANEKLFF